This TCR beta chain is from a study of cytomegalovirus exposure and HLA in healthy donors. Study results and limitations: In presence/absence analyses, roughly uniform sequencing depth across donors was assumed. When the data were analyzed later, several of the most significant clusters appeared to be linked to common viral pathogens. Researchers reported in a later analysis that a missense DCLRE1C variant was tied to TCR beta V- and J-gene trimming.

The CDR3 length is 14 residues. V lost 5 bases, J lost 6 bases, and 8 bases stayed unmatched. The germline CDR1 and CDR2 sequences are SEHNR and FQNEAQ (reference sequence). Healthy bone marrow donors formed the donor group. PCR employed 60 Vbeta and 13 Jbeta primers. Generated by immunoSEQ multiplex PCR, the TCRdb table keeps only in-frame clones and is missing some. In the table there are 65,000 to 75,000 clones, 68% of which are singletons. Turning to this clone: The antigen remains unidentified.

The chain combines TRBV7-9 with TRBJ2-7; TRBD2 matches at 9 bases. The sequencing sample was made of PBMCs. The sequence was collected from a man aged 35-49 years in good health and CMV-seropositive. The CDR3 region has the DNA TGTGCCAGCAGCCGAGATAGCGGGAGTAGCGAGCAGTACTTC. This encodes CASSRDSGSSEQYF.